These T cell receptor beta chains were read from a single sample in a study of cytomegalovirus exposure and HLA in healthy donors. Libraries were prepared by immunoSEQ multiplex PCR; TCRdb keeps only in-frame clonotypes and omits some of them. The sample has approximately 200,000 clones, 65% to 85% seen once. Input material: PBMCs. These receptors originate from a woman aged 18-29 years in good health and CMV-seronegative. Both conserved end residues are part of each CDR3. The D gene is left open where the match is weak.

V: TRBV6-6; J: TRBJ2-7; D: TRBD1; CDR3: CASSYSEVRDSRRQYF
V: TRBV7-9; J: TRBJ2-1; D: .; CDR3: CSSSLVLQGYVVNEQFF
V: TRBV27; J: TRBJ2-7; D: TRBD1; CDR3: CASSRQGIYEQYF
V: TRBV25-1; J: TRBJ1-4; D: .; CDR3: CASSGGSEKLFF
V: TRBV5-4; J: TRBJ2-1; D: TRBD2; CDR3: CASSSWTSGRSSYNEQFF
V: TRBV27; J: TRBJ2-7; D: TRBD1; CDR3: CASSLAGTASYEQYF
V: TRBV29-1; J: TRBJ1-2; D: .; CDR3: CSVGGGGYTF
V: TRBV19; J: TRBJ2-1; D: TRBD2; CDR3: CASSRTSPSSYNEQFF
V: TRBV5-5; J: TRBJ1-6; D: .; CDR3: CASSFGGGWSPLHF
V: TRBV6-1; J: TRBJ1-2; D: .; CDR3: CASSDLEGGGYTF
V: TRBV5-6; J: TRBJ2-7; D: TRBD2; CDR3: CASSFGLAGEDYEQYF
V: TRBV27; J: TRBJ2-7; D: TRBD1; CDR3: CASRQDRRPYEQYF
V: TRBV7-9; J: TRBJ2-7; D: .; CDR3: CASSPFEREPPEQYF
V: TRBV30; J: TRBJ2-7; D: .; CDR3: CAWAVSYEQYF
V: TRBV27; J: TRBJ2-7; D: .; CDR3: CASSSTVLSYEQYF
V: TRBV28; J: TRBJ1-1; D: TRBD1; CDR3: CASSPTGNLNTEAFF
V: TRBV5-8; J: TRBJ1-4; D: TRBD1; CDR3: CASSWGTGGEKLFF
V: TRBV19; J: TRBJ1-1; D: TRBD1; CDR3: CASSIGTGAGTEAFF
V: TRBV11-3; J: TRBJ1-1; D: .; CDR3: CASSLDGTGRGEAFF
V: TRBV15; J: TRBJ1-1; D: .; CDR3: CATSRTGTLGDTEAFF
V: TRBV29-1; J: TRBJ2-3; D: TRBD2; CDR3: CSVDYVGGKDTQYF
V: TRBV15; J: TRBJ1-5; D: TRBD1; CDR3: CATSRERTGTAGQPQHF
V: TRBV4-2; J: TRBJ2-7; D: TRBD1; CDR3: CASSQVEQGENEQYF
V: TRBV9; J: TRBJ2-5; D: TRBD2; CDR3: CASSLWGGGYQETQYF
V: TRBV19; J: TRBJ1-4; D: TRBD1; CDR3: CASSGTGGVEKLFF
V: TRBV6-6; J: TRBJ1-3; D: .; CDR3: CASTEGGAGNTIYF
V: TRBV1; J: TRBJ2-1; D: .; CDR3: CTSSPLAGGNSYNEQFF
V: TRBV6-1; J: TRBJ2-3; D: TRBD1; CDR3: CASRDRSNTDTQYF
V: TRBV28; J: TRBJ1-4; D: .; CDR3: CASSLVEGLLFF
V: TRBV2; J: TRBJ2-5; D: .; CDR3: CASSEALADWEYF
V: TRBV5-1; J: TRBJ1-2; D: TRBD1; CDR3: CASSSPAQGDYGYTF
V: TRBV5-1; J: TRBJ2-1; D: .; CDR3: CASSLGLVNEQFF
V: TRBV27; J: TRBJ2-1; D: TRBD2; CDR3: CASSPLTRELAGVLYNEQFF
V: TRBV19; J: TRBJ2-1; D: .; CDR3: CASSSDNLSYNEQFF
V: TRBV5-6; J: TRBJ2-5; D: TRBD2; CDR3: CASSGPGLEETQYF
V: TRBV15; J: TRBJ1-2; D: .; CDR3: CATSRVLDSGGYTF
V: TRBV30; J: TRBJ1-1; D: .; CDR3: CAWEGRANTEAFF